These 20 T cell receptor beta chains originate from one sample sequenced in a study of T cell repertoires in cytomegalovirus infection. No cognate antigen is known for these TCRs. TCRdb independently ran MiXCR on the reads; one entry per CDR3 protein. This sample has 650,000 to 900,000 distinct CDR3 sequences, with around 29% found just once. The sample was cultured CD8+ T cells from PBMCs, taken from culture after CMV antigen stimulation. These receptor sequences come from a human donor in good health (CMV status not recorded). Some clones in this sample may be carry-over from other donors' samples.

There are a few counts of this clonotype. The chain has TRBV7-6 and TRBJ2-3; D is uncertain. V lost 4 bases to trimming and J lost 0 bases, with 11 bases between them. The CDR3 spans 15 residues. CDR1 is SGHVS, CDR2 FNYEAQ, per germline. The CDR3 loop reads CASSSAYLSTDTQYF. Here the CDR3 DNA reads TGTGCCAGCAGCTCGGCATACTTAAGCACAGATACGCAGTATTTT.

This clonotype was counted a few times. This sequence joins TRBV15 and TRBJ2-5; D not certain. The germline CDR1 and CDR2 sequences are LNHNV and YYDKDF (reference sequence). V was trimmed by 5 bases and J by 2 bases, leaving 9 bases between them. This CDR3 is built from 13 residues. The CDR3 spells CATSARLQETQYF. The CDR3 DNA sequence: TGTGCCACCAGCGCGAGATTACAAGAGACCCAGTACTTC.

The rearrangement uses TRBV7-9 and TRBJ1-1, with TRBD1 matching over 8 bases. Germline CDR1 is SEHNR and CDR2 is FQNEAQ (reference sequence). This CDR3 spans 13 amino acids. Unmatched junction bases numbered 10, after V lost 5 bases and J lost 11 bases. The CDR3 coding sequence is TGTGCCAGCAGCAACCCGCGGACAGGGAAGGCTTTCTTT. Protein product: CASSNPRTGKAFF.

This clonotype was counted at least ten times. This sequence joins TRBV6-2 or TRBV6-3 and TRBJ2-7; 9 nucleotides line up with TRBD2. V gave up 8 bases and J gave up 3 bases; unmatched junction bases: 5. This CDR3 contains 13 residues. Germline loops: CDR1 MNHEY, CDR2 SVGEGT. CDR3 sequence: CASQRGAFYEQYV. DNA for the CDR3: TGTGCCAGCCAGCGGGGGGCCTTCTACGAGCAGTACGTC.

This clonotype has just a few counts. V usage is TRBV7-6 and J usage is TRBJ2-3; weak D call: TRBD2 (5 bases). The CDR3 sequence is 14 residues long. V gave up 5 bases and J gave up 2 bases, with 11 bases separating them. The V gene's germline CDR1 is SGHVS and CDR2 FNYEAQ. CDR3 amino acids: CASSPRGFTDTQYF. DNA for the CDR3: TGTGCCAGCAGCCCTCGGGGATTCACAGATACGCAGTATTTT. The complete variable domain, with remaining parts taken from reference TRBV7-6 and TRBJ2-3, reads GAGVSQSPRYKVTKRGQDVALRCDPISGHVSLYWYRQALGQGPEFLTYFNYEAQQDKSGLPNDRFSAERPEGSISTLTIQRTEQRDSAMYRCASSPRGFTDTQYFGPGTRLTVL.

The chain employs TRBV12-3 or TRBV12-4 and TRBJ1-5; D gene uncertain. V was pared by 1 base and J by 1 base, with 8 bases between. The length of the CDR3 is 15 residues. The chain's CDR3 is CASSLEGWSNQPQHF. The CDR3 DNA is TGTGCCAGCAGTTTAGAGGGATGGAGCAATCAGCCCCAGCATTTT.

This clonotype was found a few times. This chain joins TRBV5-4 and TRBJ2-5, with D perhaps matching TRBD1 or TRBD2 (6 bases each). This CDR3 has 13 amino acids. V lost 7 bases and J lost 3, with 13 bases in between. The germline CDR1 and CDR2 sequences are SGHNT and YYREEE (reference sequence). CDR3 amino acids: CASWGASEETQYF. The CDR3 nucleotides read TGTGCCAGCTGGGGGGCATCCGAAGAGACCCAGTACTTC.

This clonotype was seen a few times. The V gene is TRBV7-9, the J gene TRBJ1-1, with D unclear. CDR1 is SEHNR and CDR2 is FQNEAQ in the germline V gene (reference sequence). The CDR3 consists of 15 residues. Trimming shortened V by 1 base and J by 6 bases, and 15 bases separated the two germline ends. CDR3 protein: CASSLGGVGRPEAFF. Written as DNA, the CDR3 is TGTGCCAGCAGCTTAGGGGGAGTAGGGCGTCCTGAAGCTTTCTTT.

This clonotype was observed a few times. This chain joins TRBV4-1 and TRBJ1-4; D is perhaps TRBD1 (5 bases). Germline V gives CDR1 MGHRA, CDR2 YSYEKL. V was pared by 0 bases and J by 6 bases, with 5 bases between. The CDR3 is made up of 13 amino acids. The CDR3 sequence is CASSQEGDEKLFF. CDR3 in DNA: TGCGCCAGCAGCCAAGAAGGGGATGAAAAACTGTTTTTT.

This clonotype was seen at least ten times. This sequence joins TRBV7-9 and TRBJ2-3, with TRBD1 matching over 7 bases. CDR3 size: 16 residues. With 3 bases clipped from V and 2 bases from J, the junction kept 8 bases outside the gene matches. Looked up from germline, CDR1 is SEHNR and CDR2 is FQNEAQ (reference sequence). The CDR3 protein is CASSFGTVPFTDTQYF. In DNA form, the CDR3 reads TGTGCCAGCAGCTTTGGGACAGTCCCCTTCACAGATACGCAGTATTTT.

In its sample, this clonotype was seen a few times. The chain is built from TRBV15 and TRBJ2-5; D is possibly TRBD2 (7 bases). This CDR3 has 14 amino acids. From germline, CDR1 is LNHNV and CDR2 YYDKDF (reference sequence). Trimming removed 5 bases at V and 2 bases at J, with 12 bases between. CDR3 DNA: TGTGCCACCAGCGAGGGGGGACTACAAGAGACCCAGTACTTC. Its protein is CATSEGGLQETQYF.

The chain uses TRBV6-1 and TRBJ1-5; 8 bases are a match to TRBD1. V lost 2 bases to trimming and J lost 5 bases; unmatched junction nucleotides: 5. This CDR3 has 15 amino acids. CDR1 MNHNS and CDR2 SASEGT come from the germline V gene. The CDR3 coding sequence is TGTGCCAGCAGTGAAATAAGGACAGGGTATCAGCCCCAGCATTTT. Its protein product is CASSEIRTGYQPQHF.

This clonotype was seen only a few times. The rearrangement joins TRBV19 to TRBJ1-2, with D uncertain. The CDR3 runs to 17 residues. With 2 bases removed from V and 5 bases from J, the gap between germline ends came to 21 bases. CDR1 is LNHDA and CDR2 is SQIVND in the germline V gene (reference sequence). The CDR3 DNA follows: TGTGCCAGTAGTATAATGGCGGGGAGGACCGGATCTTATGGCTACACCTTC. Residues: CASSIMAGRTGSYGYTF.

The chain links TRBV7-3 to TRBJ2-3; perhaps D is TRBD1 or TRBD2 (5 bases each). CDR3 length: 16 amino acids. Germline CDR1 reads SGHTA; CDR2 reads FQGTGA. The germline V and J ends were trimmed by 2 bases and 6 bases, with 18 bases remaining between them. CDR3 amino acids: CASSLGASRFPDTQYF. CDR3 bases: TGTGCCAGCAGCTTAGGGGCTAGCCGCTTCCCCGATACGCAGTATTTT. Looking up the rest from reference TRBV7-3 and TRBJ2-3 gives the full variable domain: GAGVSQTPSNKVTEKGKYVELRCDPISGHTALYWYRQSLGQGPEFLIYFQGTGAADDSGLPNDRFFAVRPEGSVSTLKIQRTERGDSAVYLCASSLGASRFPDTQYFGPGTRLTVL.

This sequence joins TRBV7-2 and TRBJ1-2; D is possibly TRBD1 (6 bases). There are 14 residues in the CDR3. The germline V gene has CDR1 SGHTA and CDR2 FQGNSA. V lost 1 base and J 1 base, leaving 7 bases between the germline ends. The DNA for the CDR3 is TGTGCCAGCAGCTTAGGACAGGTTAACTATGGCTACACCTTC. It encodes CASSLGQVNYGYTF.

The chain employs TRBV20-1 and TRBJ2-5; D possibly uses TRBD1 or TRBD2 (5 bases each). Trimming shortened V by 3 bases and J by 5 bases, and 22 bases separated the two germline ends. The length of the CDR3 is 16 residues. CDR1 and CDR2 from the germline V gene are DFQATT and SNEGSKA (reference sequence). As DNA, the CDR3 is TGCAGTGCTAGTGGGGACGGACCACAGGACGATGAGACCCAGTACTTC. As protein: CSASGDGPQDDETQYF.

The sample holds a few counts of this clonotype. The chain combines TRBV4-1 with TRBJ2-3; TRBD2 matches at 7 bases. V shed 4 bases and J 6 bases; nucleotides not matched to a gene: 19. CDR1 and CDR2 from the germline V gene are MGHRA and YSYEKL. The CDR3 length is 18 residues. As DNA, the CDR3 is TGCGCCAGCAGCCCGTATTACTCGGGACTACCCCTTGCGGATACGCAGTATTTT. It specifies CASSPYYSGLPLADTQYF.

This clonotype was observed a few times. This chain connects TRBV6-2 or TRBV6-3 to TRBJ1-2; 8 bases map to TRBD1. This CDR3 has 17 amino acids. The J segment lost 4 bases and the V segment lost 2 bases, leaving 12 bases of the junction unmatched. Germline assignment: CDR1 MNHEY and CDR2 SVGEGT. The CDR3 loop is CASSYTGQAREFYGYTF. As DNA, the CDR3 is TGTGCCAGCAGTTACACGGGACAGGCCAGGGAGTTCTATGGCTACACCTTC.

The sample holds many counts of this clonotype. This chain joins TRBV6-1 and TRBJ2-1; D is unresolved. V lost 6 bases and J 6 bases, leaving 6 bases between the germline ends. Germline V CDR1 and CDR2: MNHNS, SASEGT. CDR3 length equals 11 residues. CDR3 sequence: CASSRTNEQFF. CDR3 coding DNA: TGTGCCAGCAGCAGGACCAATGAGCAGTTCTTC.

This chain connects TRBV19 to TRBJ1-2; 9 bases are a match to TRBD1. CDR3 length: 14 residues. CDR1 and CDR2 (germline): LNHDA, SQIVND (reference sequence). The ends lost 2 bases at V and 4 bases at J; junction bases unmatched: 2. In nucleotides, the CDR3 is TGTGCCAGTAGTATATGGGACAGGGCCTATGGCTACACCTTC. Translation: CASSIWDRAYGYTF. The entire variable domain, with the rest obtained from reference TRBV19 and TRBJ1-2, is as follows: DGGITQSPKYLFRKEGQNVTLSCEQNLNHDAMYWYRQDPGQGLRLIYYSQIVNDFQKGDIAEGYSVSREKKESFPLTVTSAQKNPTAFYLCASSIWDRAYGYTFGSGTRLTVV.